The subject of this entry is one T cell receptor (beta chain). What antigen it recognizes has not been identified. One base away there is no much larger clone; base qualities are not given. The sample originates from a study of blood T cell repertoires in COVID-19 (dated by TCRdb to the early 2020s). Turning to the overall study: Collaborator samples came from the United States, Italy and Spain and covered acute and convalescent phases of COVID-19. The material from the prospective study consisted of cDNA or gDNA derived from T cells, B-cell-depleted T cells, or PBMCs. Subjects who had been exposed to COVID-19, were actively infected with it, or had recovered from it provided the deeply sampled blood TCRbeta repertoires that made up the dataset. The repertoires were made available in a free public database intended to serve as a resource for research on the immune response to SARS-CoV-2. The samples were drawn from two sources: the first 160 participants of the ongoing ImmuneRACE study, and about 1,300 subjects contributed by 6 global collaborators. Sample metadata almost always included a de-identified subject ID, COVID-19 status, age in years and sex. HLA class I and class II types, where available, came from metadata supplied by the sample provider rather than from assay-based typing. Here is what the overall study found, with its caveats: The quantity of clinical and demographic metadata differed by source and by participant and was supplied without curation.

Whole blood was collected in K2EDTA tubes by collaborating institutions according to the institutions' own protocols. For TCRbeta analysis, collaborators shipped samples as frozen whole blood, isolated PBMCs, or DNA extracted from either of those sample types. Deletion took 1 base off V and 7 bases off J, with a span of 10 bases between the germline ends. The germline V gene sets CDR1 to MNHEY and CDR2 to SVGAGI. The CDR3 covers 14 residues, taking in both the cysteine and the phenylalanine. The read is trimmed to its CDR3 DNA, 42 bases read in frame from base 1. TCRbeta CDR3 regions were amplified from genomic DNA using the immunoSEQ Assay, a bias-controlled multiplex PCR. On the study's bioinformatics: The number of nucleated cells in each sample was estimated from the amplification of reference gene primers within the assay. To quantify the absolute abundance of each unique TCRbeta CDR3 rearrangement, sequence reads were collapsed and filtered. Productive Simpson clonality was computed per sample as the square root of Simpson's diversity index over productive rearrangements. TCRdb's version of the immuneACCESS table is confined to in-frame rearrangements and falls short of the full clone set. An unresolved V gene accounts for under half of the shortfall where checked; the remainder is of unknown origin. The V and J calls and the clone size are those of that table, but D and trimming were determined from the DNA. This sample is represented by about 190,000 clones; roughly 86% of them were singletons. In total, the top ten clones hold roughly 4.6% of the sample.

Recombination joined TRBV6-5 with TRBJ2-2; the D gene is unclear. The sequencing sample was made of peripheral blood. The receptor was isolated from a woman aged 70-85 years with active or convalescent COVID-19. The CDR3 protein sequence reads: CASSYYVANGELFF. The sequence in DNA is TGTGCCAGCAGTTACTATGTAGCCAACGGGGAGCTGTTTTTT.